This record looks at one T cell receptor (beta chain) sequence and its context. The sample comes from a study of Graves' ophthalmopathy and Graves' hyperthyroidism. Investigators amplified TCR beta CDR3 regions from RNA transcripts. Following a first-round RT-PCR that used HTBI primers, a second-round multiplex PCR was carried out. TCRdb passed the multiplex PCR reads through MiXCR, listing each CDR3 protein once. This sample has almost 750,000 distinct CDR3 sequences, with approximately 40% found just once. The V and J ends lost 5 bases and 8 bases respectively, with 15 bases between them. The CDR3 consists of 13 residues. The germline V gene encodes CDR1 SGHTA and CDR2 FQGNSA.

This sequence was found in an adult man with Graves' ophthalmopathy. The gene calls are TRBV7-2 and TRBJ1-2, with D tentatively TRBD1 (6 bases). The source material was peripheral blood. Written as DNA, the CDR3 is TGTGCCAGCAGCCGAACCACAGGGTCGGGCTACACCTTC. Its protein product is CASSRTTGSGYTF.